The clone carrying this T cell receptor beta chain was seen only a few times. Its antigen is currently unknown. Trimming at V came to 4 bases and at J to 5 bases, leaving 6 bases not matched to a gene. This CDR3 comprises 13 residues. CDR1 and CDR2 from the germline V gene are SQVTM and ANQGSEA. A 5'RACE template-switching step, the method used to make TCR cDNA, added a universal primer site and UMIs. Each CDR3 protein is one row after TCRdb ran MiXCR on the 5' RACE reads. Among a few hundred thousand distinct CDR3 sequences, approximately 8% were seen once, and the ten largest hold around 3.5%. These data come from a study of T cells after yellow fever vaccination. Broader study findings: The booster response re-showed most primary clones: approximately 95% CD4, around 85% CD8. Shared CD4/CD8 clonotypes were a small share, likely from convergent recombination. A secondary response was less intense yet reached its peak sooner, at day 5 versus 15.

The J gene is TRBJ2-3, the V gene TRBV29-1, with 7 nucleotides matching TRBD1. This clonotype was sampled from a man younger than 30 who received the YFV17D yellow fever vaccine. The material was CD4+ T cells sorted from PBMCs, obtained 5 days after the yellow fever booster vaccination. CDR3 amino acids: CSVVEGAGDTQYF. DNA for the CDR3: TGCAGCGTTGTAGAGGGGGCGGGAGATACGCAGTATTTT.